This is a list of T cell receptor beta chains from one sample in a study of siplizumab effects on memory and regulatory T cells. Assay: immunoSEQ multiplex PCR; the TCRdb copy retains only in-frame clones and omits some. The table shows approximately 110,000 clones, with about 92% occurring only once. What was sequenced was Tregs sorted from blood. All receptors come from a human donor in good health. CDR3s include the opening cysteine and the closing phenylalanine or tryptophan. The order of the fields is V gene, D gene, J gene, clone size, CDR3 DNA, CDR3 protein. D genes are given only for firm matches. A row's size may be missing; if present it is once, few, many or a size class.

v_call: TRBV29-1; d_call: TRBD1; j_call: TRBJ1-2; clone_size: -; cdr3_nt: TGCAGCGCCGTGACAGGGGACTATGGCTACACCTTC; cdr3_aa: CSAVTGDYGYTF
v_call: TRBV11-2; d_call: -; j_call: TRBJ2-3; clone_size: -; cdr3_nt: TGTGCCAGCAGCCAAGGAGATACGCAGTATTTT; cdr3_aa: CASSQGDTQYF
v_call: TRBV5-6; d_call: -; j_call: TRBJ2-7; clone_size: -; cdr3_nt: TGTGCCAGCAGCTTGGTGGGAGCACCGTTCTACGAGCAGTACTTC; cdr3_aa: CASSLVGAPFYEQYF
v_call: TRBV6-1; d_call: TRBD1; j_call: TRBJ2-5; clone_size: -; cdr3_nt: TGTGCCAGCAGTGAAACGGGACAGGAAGGAGAGACCCAGTACTTC; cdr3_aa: CASSETGQEGETQYF
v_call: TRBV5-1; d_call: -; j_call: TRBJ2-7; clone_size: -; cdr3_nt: TGCGCCAGCAGCTTGGACCTCTACGAGCAGTACTTC; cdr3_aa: CASSLDLYEQYF
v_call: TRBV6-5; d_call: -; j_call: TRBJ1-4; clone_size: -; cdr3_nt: TGTGCCAGCAGCTCCCGGGGCTTAAATGAAAAACTGTTTTTT; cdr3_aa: CASSSRGLNEKLFF
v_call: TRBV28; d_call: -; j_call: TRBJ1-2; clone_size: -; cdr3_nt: TGTGCCAACAACGGGGGGATCGACTATGGCTACACCTTC; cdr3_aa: CANNGGIDYGYTF
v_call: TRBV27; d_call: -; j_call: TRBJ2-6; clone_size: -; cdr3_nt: TGTGCCAGCAGTTTTCTCCCCCGTAGCTCTGGGGCCAACGTCCTGACTTTC; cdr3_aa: CASSFLPRSSGANVLTF
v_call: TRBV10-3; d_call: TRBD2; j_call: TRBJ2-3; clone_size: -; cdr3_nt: TGTGCCATCAGGCAGGAAGCGGGAGGGACAGATACGCAGTATTTT; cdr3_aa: CAIRQEAGGTDTQYF
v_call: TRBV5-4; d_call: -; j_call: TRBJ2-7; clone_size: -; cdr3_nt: TGTGCCGGAGGACGGTGGCCCTACGAGCAGTACTTC; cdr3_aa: CAGGRWPYEQYF
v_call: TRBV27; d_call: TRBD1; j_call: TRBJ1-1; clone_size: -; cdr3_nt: TGTGCCAGCAGTTTCTCGACAGGGAGGACTGAAGCTTTCTTT; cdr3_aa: CASSFSTGRTEAFF
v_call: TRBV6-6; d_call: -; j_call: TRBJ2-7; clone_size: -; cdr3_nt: TGTGCCAGCAGTTACAAAGGAGACAGGACCTACGAGCAGTACTTC; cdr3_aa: CASSYKGDRTYEQYF
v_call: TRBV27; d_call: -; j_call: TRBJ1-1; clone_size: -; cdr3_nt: TGTGCCAGCAGGGGAATAACTTACCTTGAAGCTTTCTTT; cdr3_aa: CASRGITYLEAFF
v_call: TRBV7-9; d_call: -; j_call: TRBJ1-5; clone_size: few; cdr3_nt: TGTGCCAGTCCCCAGGACTCTCATAGCAATCAGCCCCAGCATTTT; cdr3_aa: CASPQDSHSNQPQHF
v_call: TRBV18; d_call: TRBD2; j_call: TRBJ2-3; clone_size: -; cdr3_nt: TGTGCCAGCTCCCCTTCGACTAGCGGGGGCTCCACAGATACGCAGTATTTT; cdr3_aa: CASSPSTSGGSTDTQYF
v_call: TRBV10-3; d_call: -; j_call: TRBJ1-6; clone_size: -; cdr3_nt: TGTGCCATCAGTGAGTCGAGGGGGGGCAATTCACCCCTCCACTTT; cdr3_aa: CAISESRGGNSPLHF
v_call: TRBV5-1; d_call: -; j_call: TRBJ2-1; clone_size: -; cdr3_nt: TGCGCCAGCAGCTTGGAGGGGGAGTATTACAATGAGCAGTTCTTC; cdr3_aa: CASSLEGEYYNEQFF
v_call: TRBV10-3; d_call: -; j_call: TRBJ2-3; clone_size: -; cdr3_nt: TGTGCCATCAGTGAAGCAGATACGCAGTATTTT; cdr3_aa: CAISEADTQYF
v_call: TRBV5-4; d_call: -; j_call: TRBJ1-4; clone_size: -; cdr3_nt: TGTGCCAGCAGTTCCGGACAGACAACTAATGAAAAACTGTTTTTT; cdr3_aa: CASSSGQTTNEKLFF
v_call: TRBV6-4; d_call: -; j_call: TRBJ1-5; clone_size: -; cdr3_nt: TGTGCCAGCAGTGACGGGGGGCCTAATCAGCCCCAGCATTTT; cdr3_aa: CASSDGGPNQPQHF
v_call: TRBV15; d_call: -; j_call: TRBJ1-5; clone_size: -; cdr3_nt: TGTGCCACCAGCAGAGATGTAGAGAAGGGGAATCAGCCCCAGCATTTT; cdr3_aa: CATSRDVEKGNQPQHF
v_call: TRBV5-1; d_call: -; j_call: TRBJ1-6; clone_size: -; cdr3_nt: TGCGCCAGCGGCCCGAGTGAGGGATCACCCCTCCACTTT; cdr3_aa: CASGPSEGSPLHF
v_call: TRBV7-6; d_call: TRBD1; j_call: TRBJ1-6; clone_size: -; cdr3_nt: TGTGCCAGCAGCGGACGGGACAGGGGATCACCCCTCCACTTT; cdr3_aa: CASSGRDRGSPLHF
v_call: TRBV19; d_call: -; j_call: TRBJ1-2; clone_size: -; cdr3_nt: TGTGCCAGTACGGGGCCTGGAACCTATGGCTACACCTTC; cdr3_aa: CASTGPGTYGYTF
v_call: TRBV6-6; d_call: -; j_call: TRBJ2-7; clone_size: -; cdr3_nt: TGTGCCAGCAGTTACAGGAGTTCCAACGAGCAGTACTTC; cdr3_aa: CASSYRSSNEQYF
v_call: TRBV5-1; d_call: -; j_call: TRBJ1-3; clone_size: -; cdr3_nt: TGCGCCAGCAGCTTTGGCACTGAGTCTGGAAACACCATATATTTT; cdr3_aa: CASSFGTESGNTIYF
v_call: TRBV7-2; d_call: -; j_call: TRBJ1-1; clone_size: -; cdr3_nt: TGTGCCAGCAGCTTAGGGACAGTTAACACTGAAGCTTTCTTT; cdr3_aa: CASSLGTVNTEAFF
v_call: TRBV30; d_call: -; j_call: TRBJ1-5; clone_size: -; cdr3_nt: TGTGCCTGGAAGGAGGAGGGGTATAGCAATCAGCCCCAGCATTTT; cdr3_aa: CAWKEEGYSNQPQHF
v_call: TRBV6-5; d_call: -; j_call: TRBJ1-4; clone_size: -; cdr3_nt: TGTGCCAGCAGTTACGGCCCCGGCAGTGAAAAACTGTTTTTT; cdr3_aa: CASSYGPGSEKLFF
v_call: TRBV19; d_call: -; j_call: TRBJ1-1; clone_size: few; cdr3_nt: TGTGCCAGTAGCGAGAAGGCCACTGAAGCTTTCTTT; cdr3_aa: CASSEKATEAFF
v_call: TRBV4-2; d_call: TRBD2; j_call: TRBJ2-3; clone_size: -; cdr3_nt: TGTGCCAGCAGCCAAGATTGGCGGGGGGGTATAGATACGCAGTATTTT; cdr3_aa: CASSQDWRGGIDTQYF
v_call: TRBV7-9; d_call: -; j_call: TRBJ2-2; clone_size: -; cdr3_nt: TGTGCCAGCAGCCTTGGTTTAAACAGGGAGGCCGGGGAGCTGTTTTTT; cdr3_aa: CASSLGLNREAGELFF
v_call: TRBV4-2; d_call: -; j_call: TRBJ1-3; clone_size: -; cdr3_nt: TGTGCCAGCAGTCCGTCGCCCGGAAACACCATATATTTT; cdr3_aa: CASSPSPGNTIYF
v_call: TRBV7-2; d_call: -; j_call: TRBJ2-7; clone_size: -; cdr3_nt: TGTGCCAGCAGCTTACACAGCTCCTACGAGCAGTACTTC; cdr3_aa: CASSLHSSYEQYF
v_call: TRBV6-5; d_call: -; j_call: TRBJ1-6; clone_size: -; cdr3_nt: TGTGCCAGCAGTTACTCGACGGGGGCACCCCTCCACTTT; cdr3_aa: CASSYSTGAPLHF
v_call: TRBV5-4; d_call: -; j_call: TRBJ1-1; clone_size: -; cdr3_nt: TGTGCCAGCACAGACAGGTTGAACACTGAAGCTTTCTTT; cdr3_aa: CASTDRLNTEAFF
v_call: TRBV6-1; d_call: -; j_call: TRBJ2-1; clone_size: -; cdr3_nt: TGTGCCAGCAGGGTACACGTGAGCTCCTACAATGAGCAGTTCTTC; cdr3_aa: CASRVHVSSYNEQFF
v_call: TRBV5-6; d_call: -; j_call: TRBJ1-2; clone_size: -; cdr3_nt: TGTGCCAGCAGCTTGGCTTCCGGAGGGGGCTACACCTTC; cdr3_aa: CASSLASGGGYTF
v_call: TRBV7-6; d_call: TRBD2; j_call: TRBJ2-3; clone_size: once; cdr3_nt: TGTGCCAGCAGCTGGCCGGGACCGAGTATGGCGGGAGAGGTCGATACGCAGTATTTT; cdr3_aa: CASSWPGPSMAGEVDTQYF
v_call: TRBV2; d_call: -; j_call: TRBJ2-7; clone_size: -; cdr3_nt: TGTGCCAGCAACCCGAACCCCGGGGCGAGACCCCACGAGCAGTACTTC; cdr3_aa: CASNPNPGARPHEQYF
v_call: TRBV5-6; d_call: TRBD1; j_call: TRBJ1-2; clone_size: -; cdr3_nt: TGTGCCAGCAGCTGGGGACAGGGGATTTATGGCTACACCTTC; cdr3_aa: CASSWGQGIYGYTF
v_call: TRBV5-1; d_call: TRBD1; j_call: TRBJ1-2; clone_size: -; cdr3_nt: TGCGCCAGCAGCTGGTCCTGGGACAGGGTAAACTATGGCTACACCTTC; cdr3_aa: CASSWSWDRVNYGYTF
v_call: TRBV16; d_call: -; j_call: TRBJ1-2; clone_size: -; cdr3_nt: TGTGCCAGCAGCCCCTCTGCCCTGACTGGTGGCTACACCTTC; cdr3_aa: CASSPSALTGGYTF
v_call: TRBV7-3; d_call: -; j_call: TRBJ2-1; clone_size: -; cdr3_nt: TGTGCCAGCAGCTTAACCGGCAGGTGGTATGAGCAGTTCTTC; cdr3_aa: CASSLTGRWYEQFF
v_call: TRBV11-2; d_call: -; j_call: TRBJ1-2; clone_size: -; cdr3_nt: TGTGCCAGCAGCACACAGGGATTCTATGGCTACACCTTC; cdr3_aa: CASSTQGFYGYTF
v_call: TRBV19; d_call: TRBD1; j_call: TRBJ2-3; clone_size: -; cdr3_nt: TGTGCCAGTAGTTCGATACAGGGGGCAGATACGCAGTATTTT; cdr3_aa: CASSSIQGADTQYF